The T cell receptor (beta chain) described here comes from a study of PD-1 blockade in classical Hodgkin lymphoma. Overall study: Patients in the cohort were put on intravenous nivolumab, 3 mg/kg every 2 weeks.

No patient escaped relapse after autologous stem cell transplantation, and brentuximab vedotin exposure varied. Assay: immunoSEQ multiplex PCR; the TCRdb copy retains only in-frame clones and omits some. The repertoire holds about 97,000 clones, with roughly 88% as singletons. V shed 8 bases and J shed 7 bases, with 20 bases lying between them. The CDR3 length is 15 residues. Germline V gene data show CDR1 as MDHEN and CDR2 as SYDVKM. The clonotype originates from a human donor with classical Hodgkin lymphoma. The V gene is TRBV28, the J gene TRBJ1-4, with a weak D call TRBD1 (5 bases). The sample in question was peripheral blood mononuclear cells (PBMCs), obtained at baseline. The CDR3 bases are TGTGCCAGCTCCCCGGGGGGAGGGGCGGGTGAAAAACTGTTTTTT. It is translated as CASSPGGGAGEKLFF.